One and the same sample provided the 11 T cell receptor beta chains below, sequenced in a study of blood T cell repertoires in COVID-19. Clones were read by immunoSEQ multiplex PCR, and TCRdb kept only the in-frame ones, dropping some. The table includes about 160,000 clones, approximately 91% detected once. Material for sequencing was peripheral blood. Source of these receptors: a man between 18 and 35 years old with acute or convalescent COVID-19.

In its sample, this clone was seen once. This rearrangement joins TRBV10-2 to TRBJ1-1; TRBD1 is a possible D gene (6 bases). The CDR3 has 13 amino acids. From germline, CDR1 is WSHSY and CDR2 SAAADI. The germline V and J ends were trimmed by 4 bases and 1 base, with 7 bases remaining between them. CDR3: CASSAQGNTEAFF. CDR3 nucleotide sequence: TGCGCCAGCAGTGCACAGGGGAACACTGAAGCTTTCTTT.

This sequence joins TRBV4-1 and TRBJ1-5; no reliable D call. Germline lookup yields CDR1 MGHRA and CDR2 YSYEKL. CDR3 size: 14 residues. V was clipped by 2 bases and J by 11 bases, with 16 bases between them. The CDR3 DNA reads TGCGCCAGCAGCCAATCGGGTGTTTCACCGACCCAGCATTTT. Its protein product is CASSQSGVSPTQHF.

The chain employs TRBV9 and TRBJ2-1, with 7 bases lining up with TRBD2. Germline assignment: CDR1 SGDLS and CDR2 YYNGEE. J gave up 8 bases and V 2 bases, and 13 bases lay outside the gene matches. The length of the CDR3 is 16 residues. The CDR3 DNA reads as TGTGCCAGCAGCGTCAACCGGGACTACCAAGGGGATGAGCAGTTCTTC. Encoded protein: CASSVNRDYQGDEQFF.

This clone was observed a handful of times. V is TRBV6-5 and J is TRBJ1-4, with 7 bases identical to TRBD1. The CDR3 is made up of 14 amino acids. The J segment lost 7 bases and the V segment lost 6 bases, leaving 8 bases of the junction unmatched. CDR1 and CDR2 from the germline V gene are MNHEY and SVGAGI. The CDR3, as DNA: TGTGCCAGCAGGCTAAACAGGGGAGGTGAAAAACTGTTTTTT. It is translated as CASRLNRGGEKLFF.

This sequence joins TRBV6-5 and TRBJ2-2; D perhaps matches TRBD2 (5 bases). Germline V lookup: CDR1 MNHEY, CDR2 SVGAGI. The CDR3 is 15 amino acids. Trimming took off 7 bases at V and 7 bases at J, with 19 bases between the two ends. CDR3 in DNA: TGTGCCAGCACCGCCTTAGCCGGAGGAATCGGGGAGCTGTTTTTT. This codes for CASTALAGGIGELFF.

V is TRBV12-5 and J is TRBJ1-1; D may be TRBD1 (6 bases). CDR1 and CDR2 from the germline V gene are LGHNT and FRNRAP. This CDR3 contains 16 residues. Deletions cut 6 bases from V and 4 bases from J, with 21 bases between. The chain's CDR3 is CASGRGGGAGITEAFF. CDR3 bases: TGTGCTAGTGGCCGCGGGGGGGGCGCGGGGATCACTGAAGCTTTCTTT.

The CDR3 sequence is CASSLLGTDTQYF. CDR3 DNA sequence: TGCGCCAGCAGCCTCCTAGGAACAGATACGCAGTATTTT. This chain joins TRBV5-1 and TRBJ2-3, with D unresolved. Germline V gives CDR1 SGHRS, CDR2 YFSETQ. The CDR3 length is 13 residues. Trimming cost V 4 bases and J 3 bases, with 9 bases left between them.

This clone was seen a few times. The genes are TRBV6-1 and TRBJ1-5, with a weak D call TRBD1 (6 bases). V lost 4 bases and J 3 bases, leaving 16 bases between the germline ends. The CDR3 sequence is 16 residues long. CDR1 and CDR2 from the germline V gene are MNHNS and SASEGT. The CDR3 DNA follows: TGTGCCAGCAGTGTCACCGGACAGCCGGCCAATCAGCCCCAGCATTTT. As protein: CASSVTGQPANQPQHF.

This rearrangement joins TRBV20-1 to TRBJ2-1; possibly TRBD1 for D (6 bases). Trimming removed 3 bases at V and 4 bases at J, with 13 bases between. The CDR3 contains 14 residues. CDR1 is DFQATT and CDR2 is SNEGSKA in the germline V gene (reference sequence). CDR3 sequence: CSASFQGRYNEQFF. DNA for the CDR3: TGCAGTGCTAGTTTCCAGGGGCGATACAATGAGCAGTTCTTC.

This rearrangement joins TRBV18 to TRBJ2-2, with D perhaps matching TRBD2 (5 bases). The CDR3 is made up of 15 amino acids. V shed 3 bases and J shed 3 bases, with 11 bases lying between them. Germline assignment: CDR1 KGHSH and CDR2 LQKENI. This CDR3 reads CASSPRRTDTGELFF. In nucleotides, the CDR3 is TGTGCCAGCTCACCCCGGAGGACGGACACCGGGGAGCTGTTTTTT.

V usage is TRBV6-4 and J usage is TRBJ1-3, with 9 bases that match TRBD1. CDR1 is MRHNA and CDR2 is SNTAGT in the germline V gene. V lost 4 bases to trimming and J lost 7 bases; unmatched junction nucleotides: 5. The CDR3 consists of 14 residues. This chain's CDR3 is CASSGTGARNTIYF. Here the CDR3 DNA reads TGTGCCAGCAGTGGGACAGGGGCCCGGAACACCATATATTTT.